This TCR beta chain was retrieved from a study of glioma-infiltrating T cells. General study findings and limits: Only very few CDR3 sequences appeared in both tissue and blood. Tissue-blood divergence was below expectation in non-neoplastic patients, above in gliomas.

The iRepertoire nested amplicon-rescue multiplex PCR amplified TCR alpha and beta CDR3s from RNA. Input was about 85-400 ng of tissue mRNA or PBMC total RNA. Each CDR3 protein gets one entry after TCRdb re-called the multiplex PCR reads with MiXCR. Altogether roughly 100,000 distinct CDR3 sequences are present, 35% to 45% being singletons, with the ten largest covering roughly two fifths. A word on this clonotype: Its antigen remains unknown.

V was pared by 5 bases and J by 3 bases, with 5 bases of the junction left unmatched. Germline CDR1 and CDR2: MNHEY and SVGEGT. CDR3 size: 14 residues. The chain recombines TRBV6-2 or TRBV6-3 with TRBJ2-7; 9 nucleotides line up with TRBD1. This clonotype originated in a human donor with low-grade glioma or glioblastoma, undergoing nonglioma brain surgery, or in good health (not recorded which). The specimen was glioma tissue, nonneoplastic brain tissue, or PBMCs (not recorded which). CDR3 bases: TGTGCCAGCAGTGGGGACAGGGCCCTCTACGAGCAGTACTTC. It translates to CASSGDRALYEQYF.